Following are 10 T cell receptor beta chains from one sample sequenced in a study of cytomegalovirus exposure and HLA in healthy donors. Repertoires were generated with immunoSEQ multiplex PCR, while TCRdb's copy carries only in-frame clones and drops some. Found here are over 80,000 clones, 85% of them singletons; the top ten hold about 20%. The sequenced sample was PBMCs. The receptors here all came from a man between 18 and 35 years old in good health and CMV-seropositive.

The rearrangement links TRBV2 to TRBJ2-6; tentative D call: TRBD1 (5 bases). The CDR3 consists of 15 residues. CDR1 is SNHLY and CDR2 is FYNNEI in the germline V gene. Trimming pared 6 bases from V and 4 bases from J, leaving 13 bases between. DNA of the CDR3: TGTGCCAGCAGCCAAGGGGTCCCGGGGGCCAACGTCCTGACTTTC. Its translation: CASSQGVPGANVLTF.

This clone turned up a few times. The chain carries TRBV28 and TRBJ2-7, with D tentatively TRBD2 (9 bases). Germline CDR1 reads MDHEN; CDR2 reads SYDVKM. Deletions cut 6 bases from V and 2 bases from J, with 17 bases between. The CDR3 is 15 amino acids. Here the CDR3 reads CASRAGGGRAYEQYV. DNA of the CDR3: TGTGCCAGCAGGGCAGGGGGCGGGAGGGCCTACGAGCAGTACGTC.

The V gene is TRBV5-1, the J gene TRBJ2-4; maybe TRBD1 (7 bases). The CDR3 is 17 residues long. V lost 4 bases and J lost 2, with 19 bases in between. Germline V gene lookup returns CDR1 SGHRS and CDR2 YFSETQ. The CDR3 reads CASSLYRGGGTKNIQYF. DNA for the CDR3: TGCGCCAGCAGCCTGTACAGGGGCGGAGGGACCAAAAACATTCAGTACTTC.

The CDR3 loop is CASSQDLQGGTEAFF. The CDR3 coding sequence is TGTGCCAGCAGCCAAGATCTTCAGGGGGGCACTGAAGCTTTCTTT. This chain uses TRBV4-2 with TRBJ1-1, with 7 bases fitting TRBD1. CDR3 size: 15 residues. Looked up from germline, CDR1 is LGHNA and CDR2 is YNFKEQ. The V and J ends lost 0 bases and 4 bases, in that order; junction bases with no gene match: 5.

This clone showed up just a few times. This chain joins TRBV5-4 and TRBJ2-3, with D possibly matching TRBD1 (6 bases). Trimming pared 0 bases from V and 8 bases from J, leaving 13 bases between. Germline V gene sequence: CDR1 SGHNT, CDR2 YYREEE (reference sequence). This CDR3 spans 14 amino acids. The CDR3 bases are TGTGCCAGCAGCTTGGCGACAGGATCGGGTACGCAGTATTTT. This gives the protein CASSLATGSGTQYF.

This clone was recorded once. The rearrangement joins TRBV5-4 to TRBJ2-2; the match to TRBD2 covers 8 bases. Trimming took 2 bases from V and 7 from J; bases not matched to a gene: 7. CDR1 is SGHNT, CDR2 YYREEE, per germline (reference sequence). The CDR3 has 15 residues. The CDR3 nucleotides are TGTGCCAGCAGCTTCCCCCGCGGGGGGTACGGGGAGCTGTTTTTT. Translated: CASSFPRGGYGELFF.

The CDR3 nucleotides read TGCGCCAGCAGCACCCATCTAGCGGGAAGGGCGGGAGATACGCAGTATTTT. It specifies CASSTHLAGRAGDTQYF. The V gene is TRBV5-1, the J gene TRBJ2-3; 9 bases are shared with TRBD2. Germline lookup yields CDR1 SGHRS and CDR2 YFSETQ. This CDR3 comprises 17 residues. V lost 4 bases and J lost 5; bases outside the gene matches: 14.

This clone was recorded once. The chain combines TRBV5-6 with TRBJ1-3; D is unclear. CDR3 length: 13 amino acids. Germline lookup yields CDR1 SGHDT and CDR2 YYEEEE. Between the trimmed V and J ends, which lost 0 bases and 4 bases, there was a span of 5 bases. CDR3 coding DNA: TGTGCCAGCAGCTTGGAACAGGGAAACACCATATATTTT. Its translation is CASSLEQGNTIYF.

The chain recombines TRBV2 with TRBJ1-5, with TRBD1 matching 9 bases. V dropped 8 bases and J dropped 1; count of bases not matched to a gene: 12. CDR1 and CDR2 (germline): SNHLY, FYNNEI. There are 17 residues in the CDR3. CDR3 region: CASALKTGGLSNQPQHF. The CDR3 DNA follows: TGTGCCAGCGCCCTCAAAACAGGGGGCTTAAGCAATCAGCCCCAGCATTTT. Filled out from reference TRBV2 and TRBJ1-5, the complete variable domain reads EPEVTQTPSHQVTQMGQEVILRCVPISNHLYFYWYRQILGQKVEFLVSFYNNEISEKSEIFDDQFSVERPDGSNFTLKIRSTKLEDSAMYFCASALKTGGLSNQPQHFGDGTRLSIL.

The chain is built from TRBV30 and TRBJ2-3, with no clear D. V was pared by 3 bases and J by 1 base, with 14 bases between. From germline, CDR1 is GTSNPN and CDR2 SVGIG (reference sequence). CDR3 size: 15 residues. The CDR3 sequence is CAWRAPRSGTDTQYF. CDR3 bases: TGTGCCTGGAGGGCCCCTAGATCCGGCACAGATACGCAGTATTTT.